Listed here are 10 T cell receptor beta chains from one sample, sequenced in a study of T cell repertoires in cytomegalovirus infection. TCRdb redid the calling of the reads with MiXCR, one entry per CDR3 protein. The sample lists some 700,000 distinct CDR3 sequences; 35% were seen once. The sample taken for sequencing was PBMCs. Every receptor here comes from a human donor in good health (CMV status not recorded). Some clones in this sample may be carry-over from other donors' samples.

The V call is TRBV29-1, the J call TRBJ1-3, with D hard to call. The V and J ends lost 4 bases and 2 bases respectively, with 15 bases between them. From germline, CDR1 is SQVTM and CDR2 ANQGSEA. There are 15 residues in the CDR3. The DNA of the CDR3 is TGCAGCGTTGGTGATCCACGTAGACCTGGAAACACCATATATTTT. Protein: CSVGDPRRPGNTIYF.

The chain carries TRBV6-5 and TRBJ1-1, with TRBD1 as a possible D gene (5 bases). CDR1 MNHEY and CDR2 SVGAGI come from the germline V gene. The CDR3 covers 14 residues. V lost 2 bases, J lost 7 bases, and 14 bases lay in between. The CDR3 here is CASSYGTFGGEAFF. For the CDR3, the DNA is TGTGCCAGCAGTTACGGGACTTTCGGGGGTGAAGCTTTCTTT.

This clonotype was seen a few times. J is TRBJ2-1 and V is TRBV6-5; possible D gene TRBD2, 5 bases. This CDR3 spans 15 amino acids. Trimming shortened V by 8 bases and J by 2 bases, and 16 bases separated the two germline ends. Germline V gives CDR1 MNHEY, CDR2 SVGAGI. The CDR3 sequence is CASGLDSPAYNEQFF. CDR3 in DNA: TGTGCCAGCGGATTGGACTCTCCCGCCTACAATGAGCAGTTCTTC.

As for this clonotype: Germline is not matched at one junction end, which may reflect a read error. The V and J genes are TRBV28 and TRBJ1-6; D is perhaps TRBD1 (5 bases). From germline, CDR1 is MDHEN and CDR2 SYDVKM. This CDR3 comprises 15 residues. CDR3 bases: TGTGCCAGCAGTGTCCGGGACGGGATTAATTCACCCCTCCAATTT. This translates into CASSVRDGINSPLQF.

This clonotype was seen at least ten times. The rearrangement links TRBV5-5 to TRBJ2-7; 9 bases fit TRBD1. V was clipped by 3 bases and J by 1 base; unmatched bases: 8. The CDR3 runs to 16 residues. Germline assignment: CDR1 SGHKS and CDR2 YYEKEE (reference sequence). CDR3 loop: CASSSHRDRVSYEQYF. The CDR3 DNA is TGTGCCAGCAGCTCCCACCGGGACAGGGTTTCCTACGAGCAGTACTTC.

This clonotype has just a few counts. The V gene is TRBV27, the J gene TRBJ2-1; 7 positions match TRBD2. V shed 5 bases, J shed 3 bases, and the junction held 16 bases outside the gene matches. The germline CDR1 and CDR2 sequences are MNHEY and SMNVEV (reference sequence). The CDR3 runs to 18 residues. DNA of the CDR3: TGTGCCAGCAGTGCGGGTGGAAGGGGCGGGAGAAACTACAATGAGCAGTTCTTC. Translating it yields CASSAGGRGGRNYNEQFF.

This clonotype was seen many times. The chain employs TRBV7-6 and TRBJ2-5; tentative D call: TRBD2 (6 bases). V lost 5 bases and J lost 5, with 21 bases in between. This CDR3 is built from 16 residues. Germline assignment: CDR1 SGHVS and CDR2 FNYEAQ. The CDR3 DNA follows: TGTGCCAGCAGCCGAATCGTAGACCTCCGGGGGGAGACCCAGTACTTC. Translation gives CASSRIVDLRGETQYF.

This rearrangement joins TRBV3-1 to TRBJ2-2; 9 bases line up with TRBD2. Germline lookup yields CDR1 LGHDT and CDR2 YNNKEL (reference sequence). The CDR3 is made up of 16 amino acids. V lost 4 bases, J lost 6 bases, and 9 bases stayed unmatched. This chain's CDR3 is CASSRPSGVTSGELFF. In nucleotides, the CDR3 is TGTGCCAGCAGCCGGCCTAGCGGGGTGACTTCCGGGGAGCTGTTTTTT.

V gene TRBV4-1 combines with J gene TRBJ2-3, with D uncertain. The CDR3 is made up of 17 amino acids. CDR1 is MGHRA, CDR2 YSYEKL, per germline. Trimming took 0 bases from V and 5 from J, leaving 18 bases between them. CDR3 nucleotides: TGCGCCAGCAGCCAAGAGACGTCCGAGAGGTCTTTAGATACGCAGTATTTT. As protein: CASSQETSERSLDTQYF.

The V gene is TRBV12-3 or TRBV12-4, the J gene TRBJ1-1, with unresolved D. The germline V and J ends were trimmed by 3 bases and 1 base, with 6 bases remaining between them. CDR3 length: 13 amino acids. The CDR3 here is CASSFHQNTEAFF. As DNA, the CDR3 is TGTGCCAGCAGTTTCCATCAGAACACTGAAGCTTTCTTT.